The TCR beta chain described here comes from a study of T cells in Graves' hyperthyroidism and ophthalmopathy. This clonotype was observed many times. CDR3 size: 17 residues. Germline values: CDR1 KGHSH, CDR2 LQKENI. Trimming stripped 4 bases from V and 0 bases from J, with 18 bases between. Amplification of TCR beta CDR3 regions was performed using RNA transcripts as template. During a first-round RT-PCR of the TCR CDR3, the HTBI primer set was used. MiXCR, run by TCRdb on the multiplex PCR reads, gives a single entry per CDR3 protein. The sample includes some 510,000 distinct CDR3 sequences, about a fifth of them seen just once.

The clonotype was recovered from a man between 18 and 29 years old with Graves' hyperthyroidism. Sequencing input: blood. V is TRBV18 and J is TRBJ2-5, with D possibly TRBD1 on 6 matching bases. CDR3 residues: CASSLRTAQLYQETQYF. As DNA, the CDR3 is TGTGCCAGCTCACTACGGACAGCCCAGTTATACCAAGAGACCCAGTACTTC. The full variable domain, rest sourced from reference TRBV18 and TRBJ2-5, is NAGVMQNPRHLVRRRGQEARLRCSPMKGHSHVYWYRQLPEEGLKFMVYLQKENIIDESGMPKERFSAEFPKEGPSILRIQQVVRGDSAAYFCASSLRTAQLYQETQYFGPGTRLLVL.